The clone carrying this T cell receptor (beta chain) has only one observation. In germline, CDR1 is MNHEY, CDR2 SVGAGI. The trim removed 8 bases at V and 4 bases at J, leaving 3 bases unmatched. The CDR3 has 14 amino acids. This sample is drawn from a study of blood T cell repertoires in COVID-19. Across the study: The samples span acute and convalescent COVID-19 from the United States, Italy and Spain. PBMCs, B-cell-depleted T cells, or T cells provided the cDNA or gDNA that made up the material.

Authors' data handling: Amplified reference gene primers provided the basis for estimating nucleated cell counts. The method was immunoSEQ multiplex PCR; TCRdb's version includes in-frame clones alone and lacks a portion of them. That table supplies the V and J calls and clone size; D and trimming were determined from the DNA. The data contain 250,000 to 300,000 clones, 88% of them singletons. This chain uses TRBV6-5 with TRBJ2-3; 13 nucleotides align to TRBD2. Sequenced material: peripheral blood. This clonotype was sampled from a woman in her 30s with acute or convalescent COVID-19. CDR3 in amino acids: CASGLAGVADTQYF. The CDR3 coding sequence is TGTGCCAGCGGACTAGCGGGAGTGGCAGATACGCAGTATTTT.